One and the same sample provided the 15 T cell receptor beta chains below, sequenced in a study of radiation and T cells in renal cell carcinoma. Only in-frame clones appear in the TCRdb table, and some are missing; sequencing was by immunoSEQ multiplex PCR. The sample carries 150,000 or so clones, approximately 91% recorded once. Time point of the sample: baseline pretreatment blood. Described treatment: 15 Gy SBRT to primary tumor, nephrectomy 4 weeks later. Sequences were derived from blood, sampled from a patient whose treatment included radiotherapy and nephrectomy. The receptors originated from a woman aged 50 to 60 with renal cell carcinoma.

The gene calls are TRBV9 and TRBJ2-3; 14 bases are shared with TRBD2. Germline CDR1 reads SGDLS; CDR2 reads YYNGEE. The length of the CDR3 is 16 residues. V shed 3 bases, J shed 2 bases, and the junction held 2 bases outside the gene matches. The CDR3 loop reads CASSGLAGGLTDTQYF. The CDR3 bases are TGTGCCAGCAGCGGACTAGCGGGGGGGCTCACAGATACGCAGTATTTT.

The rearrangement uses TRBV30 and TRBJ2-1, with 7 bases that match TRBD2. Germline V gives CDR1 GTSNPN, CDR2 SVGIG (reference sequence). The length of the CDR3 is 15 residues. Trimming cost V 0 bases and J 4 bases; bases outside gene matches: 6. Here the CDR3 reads CAWSVLSGAYNEQFF. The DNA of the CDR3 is TGTGCCTGGAGTGTACTCAGCGGGGCTTACAATGAGCAGTTCTTC.

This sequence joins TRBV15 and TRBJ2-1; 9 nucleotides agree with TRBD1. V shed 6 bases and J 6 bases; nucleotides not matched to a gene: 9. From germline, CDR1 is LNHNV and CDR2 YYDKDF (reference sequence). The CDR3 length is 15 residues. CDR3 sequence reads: CATRTGTGIPNEQFF. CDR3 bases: TGTGCCACCAGGACCGGGACAGGGATTCCCAATGAGCAGTTCTTC.

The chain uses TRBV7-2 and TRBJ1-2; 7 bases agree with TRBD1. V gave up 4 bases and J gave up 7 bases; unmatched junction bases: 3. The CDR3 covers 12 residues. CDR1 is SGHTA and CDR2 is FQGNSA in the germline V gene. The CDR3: CASSYRGSGYTF. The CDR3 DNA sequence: TGTGCCAGCAGCTACAGGGGAAGTGGCTACACCTTC.

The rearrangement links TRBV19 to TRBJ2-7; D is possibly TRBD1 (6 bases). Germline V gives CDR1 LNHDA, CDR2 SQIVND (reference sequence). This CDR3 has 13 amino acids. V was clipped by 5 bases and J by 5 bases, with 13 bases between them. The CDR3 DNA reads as TGTGCCAGTAGTGCTATCAGGGGAAACGAGCAGTACTTC. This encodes CASSAIRGNEQYF. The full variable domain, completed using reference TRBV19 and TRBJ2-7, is DGGITQSPKYLFRKEGQNVTLSCEQNLNHDAMYWYRQDPGQGLRLIYYSQIVNDFQKGDIAEGYSVSREKKESFPLTVTSAQKNPTAFYLCASSAIRGNEQYFGPGTRLTVT.

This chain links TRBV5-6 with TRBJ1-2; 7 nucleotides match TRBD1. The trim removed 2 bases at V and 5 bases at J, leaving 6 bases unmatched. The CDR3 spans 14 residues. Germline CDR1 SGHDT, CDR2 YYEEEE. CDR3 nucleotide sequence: TGTGCCAGCAGCTTCATAACGGGACAGTATGGCTACACCTTC. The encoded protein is CASSFITGQYGYTF.

CDR3 residues: CASSPRESYNEQFF. CDR3 sequence (DNA): TGTGCCAGCAGCCCACGGGAAAGCTACAATGAGCAGTTCTTC. This sequence joins TRBV7-9 and TRBJ2-1; possible D gene TRBD2, 5 bases. Germline V gene data show CDR1 as SEHNR and CDR2 as FQNEAQ (reference sequence). The CDR3 extends over 14 amino acids. V was trimmed by 5 bases and J by 3 bases, leaving 11 bases between them.

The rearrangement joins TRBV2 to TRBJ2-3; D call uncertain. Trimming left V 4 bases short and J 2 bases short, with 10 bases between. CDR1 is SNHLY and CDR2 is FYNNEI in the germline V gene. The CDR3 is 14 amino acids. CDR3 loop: CASSVSGPTDTQYF. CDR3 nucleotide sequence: TGTGCCAGCAGTGTTTCAGGACCCACAGATACGCAGTATTTT.

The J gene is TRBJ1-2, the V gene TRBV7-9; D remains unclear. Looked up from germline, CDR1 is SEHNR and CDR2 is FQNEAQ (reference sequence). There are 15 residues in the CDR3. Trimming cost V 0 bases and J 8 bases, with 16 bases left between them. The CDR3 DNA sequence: TGTGCCAGCAGCTTAGCAGGGTCAACATTAAGGGGCTACACCTTC. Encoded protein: CASSLAGSTLRGYTF. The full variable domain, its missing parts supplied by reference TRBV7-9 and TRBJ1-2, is DTGVSQNPRHKITKRGQNVTFRCDPISEHNRLYWYRQTLGQGPEFLTYFQNEAQLEKSRLLSDRFSAERPKGSFSTLEIQRTEQGDSAMYLCASSLAGSTLRGYTFGSGTRLTVV.

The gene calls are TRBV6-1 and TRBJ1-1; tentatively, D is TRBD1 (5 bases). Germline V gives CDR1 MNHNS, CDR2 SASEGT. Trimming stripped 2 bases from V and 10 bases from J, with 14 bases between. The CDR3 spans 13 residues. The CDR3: CASSEYGGERAFF. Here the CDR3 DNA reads TGTGCCAGCAGTGAATATGGGGGGGAGCGAGCTTTCTTT.

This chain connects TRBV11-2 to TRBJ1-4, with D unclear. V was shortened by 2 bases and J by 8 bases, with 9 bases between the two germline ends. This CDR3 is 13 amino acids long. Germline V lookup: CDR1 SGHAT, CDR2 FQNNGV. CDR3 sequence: CASSLLADEKLFF. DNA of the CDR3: TGTGCCAGCAGCTTACTCGCCGACGAAAAACTGTTTTTT.

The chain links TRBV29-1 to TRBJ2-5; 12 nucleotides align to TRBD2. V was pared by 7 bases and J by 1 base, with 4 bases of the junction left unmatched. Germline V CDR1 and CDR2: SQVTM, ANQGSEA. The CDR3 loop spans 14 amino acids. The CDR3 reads CSALAGGPQETQYF. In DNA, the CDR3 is TGCAGCGCACTAGCGGGGGGCCCCCAAGAGACCCAGTACTTC.

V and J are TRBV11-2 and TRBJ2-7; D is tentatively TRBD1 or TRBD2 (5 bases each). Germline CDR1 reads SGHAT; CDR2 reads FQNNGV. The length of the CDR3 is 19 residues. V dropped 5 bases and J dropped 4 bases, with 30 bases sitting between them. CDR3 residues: CASSQRESSGWGRLYEQYF. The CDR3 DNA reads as TGTGCCAGCAGCCAGAGGGAATCATCGGGTTGGGGACGGTTGTACGAGCAGTACTTC.

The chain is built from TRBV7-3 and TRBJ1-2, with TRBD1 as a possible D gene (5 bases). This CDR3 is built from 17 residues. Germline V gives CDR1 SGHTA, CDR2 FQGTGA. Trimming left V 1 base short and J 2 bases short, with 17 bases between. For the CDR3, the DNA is TGTGCCAGCAGCTTAAGTCACCCGCAGGGTGGAAACTATGGCTACACCTTC. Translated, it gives CASSLSHPQGGNYGYTF.

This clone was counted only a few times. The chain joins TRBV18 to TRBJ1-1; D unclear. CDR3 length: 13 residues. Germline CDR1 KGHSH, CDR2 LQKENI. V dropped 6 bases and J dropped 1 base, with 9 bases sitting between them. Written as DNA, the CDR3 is TGTGCCAGCTCCCAGCGGCAGAACACTGAAGCTTTCTTT. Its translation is CASSQRQNTEAFF.